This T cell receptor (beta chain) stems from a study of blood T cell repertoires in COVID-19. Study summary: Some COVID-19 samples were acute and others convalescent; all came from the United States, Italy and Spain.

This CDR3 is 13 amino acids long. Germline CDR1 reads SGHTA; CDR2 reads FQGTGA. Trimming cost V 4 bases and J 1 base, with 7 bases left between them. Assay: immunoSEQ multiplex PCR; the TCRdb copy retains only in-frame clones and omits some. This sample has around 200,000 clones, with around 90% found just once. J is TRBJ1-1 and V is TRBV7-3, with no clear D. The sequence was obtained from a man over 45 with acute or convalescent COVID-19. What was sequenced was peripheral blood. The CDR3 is CASSSDQNTEAFF. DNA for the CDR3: TGTGCCAGCAGCTCAGATCAGAACACTGAAGCTTTCTTT.